A single sample gave rise to the 9 T cell receptor beta chains below, sequenced in a study of cytomegalovirus exposure and HLA in healthy donors. The PCR made use of 60 Vbeta and 13 Jbeta primers. Clones were read by immunoSEQ multiplex PCR, and TCRdb kept only the in-frame ones, dropping some. The table lists some 80,000 clones, about 78% of them singletons. The sample taken for sequencing was PBMCs. The receptors were sampled from a man aged 40-49 years in good health and CMV-seronegative.

Here the CDR3 reads CASSLVWSGGAFNTEAFF. The CDR3 coding sequence is TGTGCCAGCAGCTTAGTTTGGTCGGGGGGCGCTTTTAACACTGAAGCTTTCTTT. The chain carries TRBV7-2 and TRBJ1-1; TRBD1 might be the D (6 bases). The CDR3 totals 18 residues. Germline-derived CDR1 and CDR2 are SGHTA and FQGNSA. Trimming stripped 1 base from V and 2 bases from J, with 20 bases between.

The V and J genes are TRBV19 and TRBJ1-2; 7 bases are shared with TRBD1. Unmatched junction bases numbered 11, after V lost 3 bases and J lost 1 base. Germline V gene sequence: CDR1 LNHDA, CDR2 SQIVND (reference sequence). The CDR3 totals 17 residues. Here the CDR3 reads CASSIWGQSSNNYGYTF. The CDR3 DNA reads TGTGCCAGTAGTATCTGGGGACAGTCGTCAAATAACTATGGCTACACCTTC.

The gene calls are TRBV9 and TRBJ1-2; D is possibly TRBD1 (5 bases). The CDR3 is made up of 13 amino acids. CDR1 SGDLS and CDR2 YYNGEE come from the germline V gene. V gave up 0 bases and J gave up 8 bases, with 11 bases separating them. The CDR3 reads CASSVGQLGGYTF. CDR3 DNA: TGTGCCAGCAGCGTAGGACAGCTCGGGGGCTACACCTTC.

This clone was observed a single time. The rearrangement joins TRBV4-1 to TRBJ2-1, with 9 nucleotides matching TRBD2. The germline CDR1 and CDR2 sequences are MGHRA and YSYEKL. The CDR3 runs 17 residues. J gave up 7 bases and V 2 bases, and 12 bases lay outside the gene matches. Written as DNA, the CDR3 is TGCGCCAGCAGCCAACCTCTCATTGCGGGAGGGCATAATGAGCAGTTCTTC. Encoded protein: CASSQPLIAGGHNEQFF.

This clone came up a few times. The V and J genes are TRBV28 and TRBJ2-5; 10 bases fit TRBD2. Near its end, the DNA agrees better with TRBJ2-7, so the J call may be wrong. Germline CDR1 reads MDHEN; CDR2 reads SYDVKM. The CDR3 loop spans 17 amino acids. The CDR3 DNA follows: TGTGCCAGCAAGGTGACTAGCGGGCAAAAAAGCATCTACGAGCAGTACTTC. Translation: CASKVTSGQKSIYEQYF.

V usage is TRBV28 and J usage is TRBJ1-2, with a possible D match to TRBD1 (5 bases). The CDR3 is made up of 14 amino acids. The germline V gene has CDR1 MDHEN and CDR2 SYDVKM. Trimming pared 6 bases from V and 4 bases from J, leaving 15 bases between. CDR3 amino acids: CASSPPGGSYGYTF. CDR3 DNA sequence: TGTGCCAGCAGCCCGCCGGGGGGGAGCTATGGCTACACCTTC.

The gene calls are TRBV2 and TRBJ1-5; 9 positions match TRBD1. Germline values: CDR1 SNHLY, CDR2 FYNNEI. V trimming: 6 bases; J trimming: 4 bases; junction bases outside the gene matches: 10. This CDR3 is built from 16 residues. The CDR3 loop is CASSFGGTGLNQPQHF. In DNA form, the CDR3 reads TGTGCCAGCAGCTTCGGAGGGACAGGGCTGAATCAGCCCCAGCATTTT.

This sequence joins TRBV18 and TRBJ2-5; D not certain. V lost 4 bases to trimming and J lost 2 bases, with 11 bases between them. The CDR3 spans 14 residues. CDR1 and CDR2 (germline): KGHSH, LQKENI. This CDR3 reads CASSQSDLQETQYF. CDR3 sequence (DNA): TGTGCCAGCTCACAATCAGATTTGCAAGAGACCCAGTACTTC.

The chain links TRBV7-9 to TRBJ1-1; perhaps TRBD1 as D (5 bases). The germline gives CDR1 SEHNR, CDR2 FQNEAQ (reference sequence). CDR3 size: 15 residues. Trimming took 1 base from V and 0 from J, leaving 9 bases between them. CDR3 in DNA: TGTGCCAGCAGCTTAGTGCCAGGGTTGAACACTGAAGCTTTCTTT. As protein: CASSLVPGLNTEAFF.